Shown below are 2 T cell receptor beta chains from a single sample sequenced in a study of blood T cell repertoires in COVID-19 (TCRdb year 2020). Library preparation was by the immunoSEQ multiplex PCR assay. Held by TCRdb, this immuneACCESS table contains in-frame sequences only and omits some clones. Under half of the omission traces to an unresolved V gene where checked; the cause of the rest is unknown. The sample table contains about 270,000 clones; only one count was recorded for roughly 84% of them. 8% to 9.5% of the sample lies in the top ten. The material sequenced was peripheral blood. The receptors here all came from a human donor in a cohort sampled during active COVID-19.

This clone turned up a few times. V is TRBV5-1 and J is TRBJ2-3, with 7 bases that match TRBD2. This CDR3 has 16 amino acids. Trimming cost V 1 base and J 0 bases; bases outside gene matches: 5. Germline loops: CDR1 SGHRS, CDR2 YFSETQ. CDR3: CASSLFGRTSTDTQYF. In DNA, the CDR3 is TGCGCCAGCAGCTTGTTCGGGAGGACTAGCACAGATACGCAGTATTTT.

The genes are TRBV5-1 and TRBJ2-7, with TRBD1 matching over 7 bases. Losses at the gene ends were 3 bases for V and 3 bases for J; bases not matched to a gene: 9. Germline V gene data show CDR1 as SGHRS and CDR2 as YFSETQ. This CDR3 is 15 amino acids long. The CDR3 protein is CASSWGYRQGYEQYF. The CDR3 DNA follows: TGCGCCAGCAGCTGGGGATACAGACAGGGCTACGAGCAGTACTTC.